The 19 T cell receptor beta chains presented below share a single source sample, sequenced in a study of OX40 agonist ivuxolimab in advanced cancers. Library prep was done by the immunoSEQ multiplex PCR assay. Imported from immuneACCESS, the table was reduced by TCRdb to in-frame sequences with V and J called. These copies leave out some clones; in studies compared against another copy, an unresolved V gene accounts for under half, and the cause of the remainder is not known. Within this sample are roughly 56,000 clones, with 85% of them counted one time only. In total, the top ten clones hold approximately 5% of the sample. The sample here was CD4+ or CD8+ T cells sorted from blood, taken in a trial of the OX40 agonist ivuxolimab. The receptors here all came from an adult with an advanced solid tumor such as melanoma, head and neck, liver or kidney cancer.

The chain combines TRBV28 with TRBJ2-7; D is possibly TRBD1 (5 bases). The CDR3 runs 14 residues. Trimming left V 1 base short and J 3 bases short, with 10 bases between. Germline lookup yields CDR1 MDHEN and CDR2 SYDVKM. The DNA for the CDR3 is TGTGCCAGCAGTTTATTTGACAGTAACTACGAGCAGTACTTC. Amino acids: CASSLFDSNYEQYF. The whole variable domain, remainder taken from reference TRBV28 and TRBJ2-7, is DVKVTQSSRYLVKRTGEKVFLECVQDMDHENMFWYRQDPGLGLRLIYFSYDVKMKEKGDIPEGYSVSREKKERFSLILESASTNQTSMYLCASSLFDSNYEQYFGPGTRLTVT.

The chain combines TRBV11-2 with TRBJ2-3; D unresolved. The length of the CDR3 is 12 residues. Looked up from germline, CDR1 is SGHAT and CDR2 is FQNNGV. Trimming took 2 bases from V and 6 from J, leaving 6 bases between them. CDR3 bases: TGTGCCAGCAGCTTAATGAGTGATACGCAGTATTTT. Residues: CASSLMSDTQYF.

The CDR3 region is CASSLVSARNTGELFF. The CDR3 DNA sequence: TGTGCCAGCAGCTTAGTCTCCGCAAGGAACACCGGGGAGCTGTTTTTT. The J gene is TRBJ2-2, the V gene TRBV7-9; unclear D gene. CDR1 is SEHNR and CDR2 is FQNEAQ in the germline V gene (reference sequence). The CDR3 runs 16 residues. V dropped 1 base and J dropped 1 base, with 10 bases sitting between them.

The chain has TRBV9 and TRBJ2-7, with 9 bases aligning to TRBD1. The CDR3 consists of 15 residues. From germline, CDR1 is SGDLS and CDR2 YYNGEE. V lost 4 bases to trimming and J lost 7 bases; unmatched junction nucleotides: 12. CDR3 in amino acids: CASSSGTGREQEQYF. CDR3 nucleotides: TGTGCCAGCAGCTCAGGGACAGGGAGGGAGCAGGAGCAGTACTTC.

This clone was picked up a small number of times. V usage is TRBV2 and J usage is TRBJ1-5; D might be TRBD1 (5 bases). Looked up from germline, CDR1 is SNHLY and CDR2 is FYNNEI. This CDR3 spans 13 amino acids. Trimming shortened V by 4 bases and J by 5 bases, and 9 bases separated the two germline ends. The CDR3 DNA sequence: TGTGCCAGCAGTGGGGGGGGAGATCAGCCCCAGCATTTT. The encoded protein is CASSGGGDQPQHF.

CDR3 protein: CASSVEGLAATDTQYF. The CDR3 DNA reads TGTGCCAGCAGCGTAGAGGGACTAGCGGCTACAGATACGCAGTATTTT. The rearrangement uses TRBV9 and TRBJ2-3, with TRBD2 matching 11 bases. J gave up 3 bases and V 0 bases, and 3 bases lay outside the gene matches. The CDR3 length is 16 residues. Germline V gene sequence: CDR1 SGDLS, CDR2 YYNGEE.

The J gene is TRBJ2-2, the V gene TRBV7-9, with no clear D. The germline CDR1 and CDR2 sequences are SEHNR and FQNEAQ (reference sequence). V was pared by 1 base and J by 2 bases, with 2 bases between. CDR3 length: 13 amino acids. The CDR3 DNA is TGTGCCAGCAGCTTAGAAAACACCGGGGAGCTGTTTTTT. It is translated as CASSLENTGELFF. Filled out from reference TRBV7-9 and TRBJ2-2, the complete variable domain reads DTGVSQNPRHKITKRGQNVTFRCDPISEHNRLYWYRQTLGQGPEFLTYFQNEAQLEKSRLLSDRFSAERPKGSFSTLEIQRTEQGDSAMYLCASSLENTGELFFGEGSRLTVL.

CDR3 DNA: TGTGCCAGCAGCTTAGGTGGGCACGGGATTTACGAGCAGTACTTC. This gives the protein CASSLGGHGIYEQYF. The genes are TRBV7-2 and TRBJ2-7; tentative D call: TRBD2 (5 bases). The germline gives CDR1 SGHTA, CDR2 FQGNSA. The CDR3 is made up of 15 amino acids. Trimming removed 1 base from V and 4 bases from J, with 14 bases in between.

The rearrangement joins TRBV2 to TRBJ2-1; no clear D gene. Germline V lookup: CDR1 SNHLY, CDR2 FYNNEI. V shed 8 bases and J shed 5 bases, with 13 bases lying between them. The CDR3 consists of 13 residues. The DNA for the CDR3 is TGTGCCAGCGCTATAGGCCCCAACAATGAGCAGTTCTTC. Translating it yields CASAIGPNNEQFF.

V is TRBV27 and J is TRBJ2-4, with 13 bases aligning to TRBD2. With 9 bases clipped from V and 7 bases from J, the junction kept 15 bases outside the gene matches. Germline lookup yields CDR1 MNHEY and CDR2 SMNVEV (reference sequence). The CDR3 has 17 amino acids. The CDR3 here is CASPSVRTSGSLNIQYF. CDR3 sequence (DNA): TGTGCCAGTCCCTCCGTAAGGACTAGCGGGAGTTTGAACATTCAGTACTTC.

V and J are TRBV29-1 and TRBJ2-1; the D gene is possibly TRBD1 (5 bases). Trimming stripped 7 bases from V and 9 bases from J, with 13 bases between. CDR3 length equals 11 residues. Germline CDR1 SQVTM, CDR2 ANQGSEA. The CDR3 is CSALTVFEQFF. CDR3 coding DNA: TGCAGCGCTCTGACAGTATTTGAGCAGTTCTTC.

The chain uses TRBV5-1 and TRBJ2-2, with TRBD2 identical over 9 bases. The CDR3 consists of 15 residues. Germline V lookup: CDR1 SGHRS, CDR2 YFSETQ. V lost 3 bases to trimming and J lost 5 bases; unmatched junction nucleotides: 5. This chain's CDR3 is CASSSLAGPTGELFF. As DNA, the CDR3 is TGCGCCAGCAGCTCGCTAGCGGGACCGACCGGGGAGCTGTTTTTT.

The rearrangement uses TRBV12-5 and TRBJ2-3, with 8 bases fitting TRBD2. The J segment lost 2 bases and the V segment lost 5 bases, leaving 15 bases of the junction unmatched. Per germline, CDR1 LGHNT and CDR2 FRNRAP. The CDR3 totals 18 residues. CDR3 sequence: CASGGGGSTSGVTDTQYF. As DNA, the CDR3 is TGTGCTAGTGGTGGGGGGGGCTCAACTAGCGGAGTCACAGATACGCAGTATTTT.

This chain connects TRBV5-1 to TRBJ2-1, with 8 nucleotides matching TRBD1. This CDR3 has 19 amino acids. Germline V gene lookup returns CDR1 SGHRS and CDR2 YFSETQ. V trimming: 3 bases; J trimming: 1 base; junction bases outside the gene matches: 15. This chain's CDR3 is CASSSLPGQGIGSYNEQFF. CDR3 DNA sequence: TGCGCCAGCAGCTCCCTACCTGGACAGGGCATTGGGTCCTACAATGAGCAGTTCTTC.

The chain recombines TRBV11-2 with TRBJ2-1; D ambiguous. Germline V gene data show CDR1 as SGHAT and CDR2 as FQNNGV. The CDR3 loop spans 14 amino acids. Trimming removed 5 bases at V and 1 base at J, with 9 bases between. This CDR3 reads CASSDGNSYNEQFF. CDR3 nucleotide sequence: TGTGCCAGCAGCGACGGAAATTCCTACAATGAGCAGTTCTTC. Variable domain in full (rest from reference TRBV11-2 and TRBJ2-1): EAGVAQSPRYKIIEKRQSVAFWCNPISGHATLYWYQQILGQGPKLLIQFQNNGVVDDSQLPKDRFSAERLKGVDSTLKIQPAKLEDSAVYLCASSDGNSYNEQFFGPGTRLTVL.

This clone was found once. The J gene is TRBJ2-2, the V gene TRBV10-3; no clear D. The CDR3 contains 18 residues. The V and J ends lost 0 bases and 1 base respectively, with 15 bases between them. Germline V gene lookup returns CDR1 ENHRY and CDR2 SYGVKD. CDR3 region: CAISESFRHTVNTGELFF. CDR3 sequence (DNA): TGTGCCATCAGTGAGTCATTTAGACACACTGTGAACACCGGGGAGCTGTTTTTT.

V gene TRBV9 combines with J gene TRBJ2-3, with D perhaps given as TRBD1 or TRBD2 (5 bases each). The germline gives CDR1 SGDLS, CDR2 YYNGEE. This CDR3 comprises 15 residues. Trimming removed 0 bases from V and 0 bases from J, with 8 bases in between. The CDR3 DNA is TGTGCCAGCAGCGTAGGAGGGGTGAGCACAGATACGCAGTATTTT. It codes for CASSVGGVSTDTQYF.

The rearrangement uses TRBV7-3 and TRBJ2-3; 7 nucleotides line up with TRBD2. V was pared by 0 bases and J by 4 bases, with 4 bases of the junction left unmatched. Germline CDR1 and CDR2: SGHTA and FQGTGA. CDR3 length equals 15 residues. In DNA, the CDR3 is TGTGCCAGCAGCTTAACAGGGGAGGGTGCAGATACGCAGTATTTT. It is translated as CASSLTGEGADTQYF.

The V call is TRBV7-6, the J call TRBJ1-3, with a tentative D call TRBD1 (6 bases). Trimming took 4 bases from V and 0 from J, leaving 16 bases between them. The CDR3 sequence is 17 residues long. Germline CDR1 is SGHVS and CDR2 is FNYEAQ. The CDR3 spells CASSSDPGHSSGNTIYF. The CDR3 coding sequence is TGTGCCAGCAGCTCAGATCCGGGACACTCCTCTGGAAACACCATATATTTT.